This passage covers 19 T cell receptor beta chains from one sample sequenced in a study of OX40 agonist ivuxolimab in advanced cancers. Measured with immunoSEQ multiplex PCR; TCRdb has only the in-frame clones, and not every one. The data hold fewer than 70,000 clones, with approximately 82% observed a single time. The specimen comprised CD4+ or CD8+ T cells sorted from blood, sampled in a trial of the OX40 agonist ivuxolimab. The receptors were gathered from an adult with an advanced solid tumor such as melanoma, head and neck, liver or kidney cancer.

V gene TRBV2 combines with J gene TRBJ2-1; 9 bases map to TRBD2. With 8 bases clipped from V and 5 bases from J, the junction kept 10 bases outside the gene matches. Germline CDR1 is SNHLY and CDR2 is FYNNEI. The CDR3 is 15 residues long. The CDR3 reads CASRGVLAGNNEQFF. In nucleotides, the CDR3 is TGTGCCAGCCGGGGGGTTCTAGCGGGGAACAATGAGCAGTTCTTC. Full variable domain (remainder filled in from reference TRBV2 and TRBJ2-1): EPEVTQTPSHQVTQMGQEVILRCVPISNHLYFYWYRQILGQKVEFLVSFYNNEISEKSEIFDDQFSVERPDGSNFTLKIRSTKLEDSAMYFCASRGVLAGNNEQFFGPGTRLTVL.

CDR3 sequence reads: CASSTRTQETQYF. The CDR3 coding sequence is TGTGCCAGCAGTACCCGGACGCAAGAGACCCAGTACTTC. The genes are TRBV6-5 and TRBJ2-5; D call uncertain. Per the germline V gene, CDR1 is MNHEY and CDR2 is SVGAGI. The CDR3 has 13 amino acids. Trimming cost V 5 bases and J 2 bases, with 9 bases left between them.

The chain couples TRBV27 to TRBJ1-6, with 10 bases lining up with TRBD1. The germline V gene has CDR1 MNHEY and CDR2 SMNVEV (reference sequence). After removal of 0 bases from V and 7 bases from J, the junction contained 6 bases not matched to a gene. CDR3 size: 17 residues. The CDR3 is CASSLSRQGARNSPLHF. CDR3 bases: TGTGCCAGCAGTTTATCCAGACAGGGGGCGCGAAATTCACCCCTCCACTTT.

This clone showed up just once. The CDR3 reads CASTTGGRAGELFF. CDR3 nucleotide sequence: TGTGCCAGCACCACAGGGGGTCGAGCCGGGGAGCTGTTTTTT. The chain is built from TRBV13 and TRBJ2-2; 8 bases line up with TRBD1. The CDR3 is 14 amino acids. Germline trimming cut 7 bases from V and 6 bases from J; bases unmatched to any gene: 7. Germline values: CDR1 PRHDT, CDR2 FYEKMQ (reference sequence).

The rearrangement joins TRBV19 to TRBJ2-3, with D uncertain. V shed 3 bases and J shed 5 bases, with 9 bases lying between them. There are 13 residues in the CDR3. CDR1 is LNHDA, CDR2 SQIVND, per germline (reference sequence). The DNA of the CDR3 is TGTGCCAGTAGTATTAGCCCCAGAGATACGCAGTATTTT. Translation: CASSISPRDTQYF.

The chain recombines TRBV21-1 with TRBJ1-1; the D call TRBD1 from the table was never checked on the DNA. TRBV21-1 represents a pseudogene. This CDR3 contains 15 residues. This CDR3 reads CASSSWTGRVTEAFF. The CDR3 DNA sequence: TGTGCCAGCAGCTCCTGGACAGGGCGAGTCACTGAAGCTTTCTTT.

The V gene is TRBV19, the J gene TRBJ1-4, with D tentatively TRBD1 (5 bases). This CDR3 spans 15 amino acids. Deletions cut 6 bases from V and 5 bases from J, with 16 bases between. Germline loops: CDR1 LNHDA, CDR2 SQIVND (reference sequence). The CDR3 loop is CASRMTGPANEKLFF. DNA for the CDR3: TGTGCCAGTAGAATGACGGGACCGGCGAATGAAAAACTGTTTTTT.

The rearrangement uses TRBV9 and TRBJ1-1; a possible D gene is TRBD1 (6 bases). The CDR3 is made up of 17 amino acids. V lost 0 bases and J 0 bases, leaving 15 bases between the germline ends. Germline assignment: CDR1 SGDLS and CDR2 YYNGEE. The CDR3 region has the DNA TGTGCCAGCAGCGTAGCGAGGGGGGGGGAAATGAACACTGAAGCTTTCTTT. It is translated as CASSVARGGEMNTEAFF. The variable domain in full, with the rest retrieved from reference TRBV9 and TRBJ1-1, is DSGVTQTPKHLITATGQRVTLRCSPRSGDLSVYWYQQSLDQGLQFLIQYYNGEERAKGNILERFSAQQFPDLHSELNLSSLELGDSALYFCASSVARGGEMNTEAFFGQGTRLTVV.

J is TRBJ1-2 and V is TRBV5-4, with D maybe TRBD1 (5 bases). The germline V and J ends were trimmed by 2 bases and 8 bases, with 13 bases remaining between them. The length of the CDR3 is 13 residues. Germline V lookup: CDR1 SGHNT, CDR2 YYREEE (reference sequence). CDR3 nucleotide sequence: TGTGCCAGCAGCTTTGGGACCTTCTCGGGCTACACCTTC. Translating gives CASSFGTFSGYTF.

The rearrangement joins TRBV7-9 to TRBJ1-1; D uncertain. Per germline, CDR1 SEHNR and CDR2 FQNEAQ (reference sequence). Trimming cost V 3 bases and J 0 bases, with 8 bases left between them. The CDR3 consists of 14 residues. The CDR3 DNA is TGTGCCAGCAGCTTCGTTAGCATGAACACTGAAGCTTTCTTT. Amino acid sequence: CASSFVSMNTEAFF.

The V gene is TRBV7-8, the J gene TRBJ1-5, with D possibly TRBD1 on 5 matching bases. The V gene lost 1 base and the J gene lost 6 bases, with 13 bases spanning the gap. The germline gives CDR1 SGHVS, CDR2 FQNEAQ. The CDR3 loop spans 15 amino acids. DNA of the CDR3: TGTGCCAGCAGCTTAGAACAAGTTCAGGGTCAGCCCCAGCATTTT. This gives the protein CASSLEQVQGQPQHF.

The CDR3, as DNA: TGTGCCAGCTCACTCCGGGACAGGGATTCACCCCTCCACTTT. This encodes CASSLRDRDSPLHF. V is TRBV18 and J is TRBJ1-6; 9 bases map to TRBD1. The CDR3 extends over 14 amino acids. Germline CDR1 and CDR2: KGHSH and LQKENI. J lost 8 bases, V lost 4 bases, and 3 bases had no gene match.

The chain carries TRBV9 and TRBJ2-2; TRBD1 or TRBD2 may be the D gene (5 bases each). CDR3 length: 13 residues. The V and J ends lost 5 bases and 4 bases respectively, with 9 bases between them. Looked up from germline, CDR1 is SGDLS and CDR2 is YYNGEE. CDR3 nucleotides: TGTGCCAGCAGGGGACCGGGCACCGGGGAGCTGTTTTTT. Residues: CASRGPGTGELFF.

The rearrangement links TRBV5-1 to TRBJ1-3; 8 bases are shared with TRBD1. The junction had 6 bases not matched to a gene; V was cut back by 4 bases and J by 0 bases. The CDR3 has 16 residues. Germline V lookup: CDR1 SGHRS, CDR2 YFSETQ. CDR3 protein: CASSRGTGGSGNTIYF. The CDR3, as DNA: TGCGCCAGCAGCCGAGGGACAGGCGGCTCTGGAAACACCATATATTTT.

V is TRBV4-1 and J is TRBJ2-3; 11 bases map to TRBD2. The V gene's germline CDR1 is MGHRA and CDR2 YSYEKL. The CDR3 is 16 amino acids. Unmatched junction bases numbered 4, after V lost 0 bases and J lost 5 bases. The CDR3 sequence: CASSQDALAGGDTQYF. As DNA, the CDR3 is TGCGCCAGCAGCCAAGATGCCCTAGCGGGGGGAGATACGCAGTATTTT.

The chain joins TRBV5-1 to TRBJ2-5; 8 bases match TRBD2. The ends lost 3 bases at V and 4 bases at J; junction bases unmatched: 14. CDR1 is SGHRS and CDR2 is YFSETQ in the germline V gene. The CDR3 has 17 amino acids. The CDR3 sequence: CASSSGLATGVRETQYF. CDR3 nucleotides: TGCGCCAGCAGCTCAGGACTAGCCACGGGGGTGAGAGAGACCCAGTACTTC.

The CDR3 region has the DNA TGTGCCAGCAGCGCGAGCGGGGGGGCCAGCGTTCGCGAGCAGTACTTC. Its protein product is CASSASGGASVREQYF. J is TRBJ2-7 and V is TRBV27, with 10 bases identical to TRBD2. V was clipped by 6 bases and J by 6 bases; unmatched bases: 14. CDR1 and CDR2 from the germline V gene are MNHEY and SMNVEV (reference sequence). The CDR3 loop spans 16 amino acids.

The table lists this clone with a few counts. This chain connects TRBV10-3 to TRBJ2-5; D perhaps matches TRBD2 (6 bases). Trimming took off 10 bases at V and 5 bases at J, with 14 bases between the two ends. The CDR3 loop spans 12 amino acids. Germline V lookup: CDR1 ENHRY, CDR2 SYGVKD. CDR3 in amino acids: CATWGGGETQYF. In DNA, the CDR3 is TGTGCCACCTGGGGTGGGGGGGAGACCCAGTACTTC.

The rearrangement joins TRBV28 to TRBJ1-6; 7 nucleotides line up with TRBD1. Germline trimming cut 5 bases from V and 3 bases from J; bases unmatched to any gene: 13. CDR1 MDHEN and CDR2 SYDVKM come from the germline V gene. The CDR3 has 18 amino acids. CDR3: CASSTSPSGTVYNSPLHF. The CDR3 coding sequence is TGTGCCAGCAGTACCTCTCCTTCCGGGACAGTCTATAATTCACCCCTCCACTTT.